The present T cell receptor beta chain was sequenced within a study of T cell clones after liver transplantation. About the research overall: Three of eight recipients were HCV-positive; others had non-autoimmune, non-viral indications. Samples came pre-transplant, pre-randomization before withdrawal, and post-randomization after withdrawal ended. Subjects received no induction therapy and standard immunosuppression until randomization at 12-24 months post-transplant. Study conclusions and caveats: The donor-reactive repertoire was only partly measurable in a couple of subjects, lacking donor cells.

A remark on this clone: Antigen unknown.

The assay was immunoSEQ multiplex PCR, and TCRdb's table has in-frame clones only and misses some. The table includes some 110,000 clones, around nine tenths detected once. The germline gives CDR1 LNHDA, CDR2 SQIVND (reference sequence). Trimming cost V 0 bases and J 7 bases, with 18 bases left between them. The CDR3 length is 16 residues. The chain uses TRBV19 and TRBJ1-1; D ambiguous. The source is a human patient who received a liver transplant. Some T cells may be provided by the graft donor. The sequencing used CD4+ T cells from blood, collected 12 months after liver transplant. As DNA, the CDR3 is TGTGCCAGTAGTATAGATGGCGGTAGGGTCGAAGGTGAAGCTTTCTTT. Translated, it gives CASSIDGGRVEGEAFF. Supplemented by reference TRBV19 and TRBJ1-1, the full variable domain reads DGGITQSPKYLFRKEGQNVTLSCEQNLNHDAMYWYRQDPGQGLRLIYYSQIVNDFQKGDIAEGYSVSREKKESFPLTVTSAQKNPTAFYLCASSIDGGRVEGEAFFGQGTRLTVV.